This is a list of T cell receptor beta chains from one sample in a study of shared clonotypes between healthy human individuals. Assay: immunoSEQ multiplex PCR; the TCRdb copy retains only in-frame clones and omits some. This table has around 2,000,000 clones, 90% to 95% appearing once. Sequencing used naive CD4+ T cells sorted from blood. The receptor set was obtained from a man aged 18 to 30 in good health. CDR3s include the opening cysteine and the closing phenylalanine or tryptophan. The order of the fields is J gene, clone size, D gene, CDR3 length, V gene, CDR3 protein, CDR3 DNA. The D gene is left open where the match is weak. The listing skips clone size in some rows; elsewhere it reads once, few, many or a size class.

j_gene: TRBJ2-4
abundance: -
d_gene: -
len: 16
v_gene: TRBV5-1
CDR3aa: CASSLVQGDEGNIQYF
CDR3nt: TGCGCCAGCAGCTTGGTGCAGGGAGATGAGGGGAACATTCAGTACTTC

j_gene: TRBJ2-3
abundance: -
d_gene: -
len: 15
v_gene: TRBV10-3
CDR3aa: CAISESGGWGDTQYF
CDR3nt: TGTGCCATCAGTGAGTCGGGGGGCTGGGGAGATACGCAGTATTTT

j_gene: TRBJ2-5
abundance: -
d_gene: -
len: 15
v_gene: TRBV4-3
CDR3aa: CASSQDGAAGETQYF
CDR3nt: TGCGCCAGCAGCCAAGATGGGGCGGCGGGGGAGACCCAGTACTTC

j_gene: TRBJ1-3
abundance: -
d_gene: -
len: 17
v_gene: TRBV10-3
CDR3aa: CAISESRGAWSGNTIYF
CDR3nt: TGTGCCATCAGTGAGTCCCGAGGGGCCTGGAGTGGAAACACCATATATTTT

j_gene: TRBJ2-1
abundance: -
d_gene: -
len: 19
v_gene: TRBV11-2
CDR3aa: CASSLVRFPGRVTYNEQFF
CDR3nt: TGTGCCAGCAGCTTAGTACGATTCCCCGGGCGGGTTACCTACAATGAGCAGTTCTTC

j_gene: TRBJ1-1
abundance: -
d_gene: -
len: 16
v_gene: TRBV28
CDR3aa: CASTKLSQGRNTEAFF
CDR3nt: TGTGCCAGCACCAAACTCTCTCAGGGGCGAAACACTGAAGCTTTCTTT

j_gene: TRBJ2-2
abundance: -
d_gene: -
len: 15
v_gene: TRBV6-6
CDR3aa: CASSYVGSATGELFF
CDR3nt: TGTGCCAGCAGTTACGTTGGCAGCGCGACCGGGGAGCTGTTTTTT

j_gene: TRBJ1-1
abundance: -
d_gene: TRBD1
len: 14
v_gene: TRBV27
CDR3aa: CASSRQGWNTEAFF
CDR3nt: TGTGCCAGCAGTCGACAGGGATGGAACACTGAAGCTTTCTTT

j_gene: TRBJ2-1
abundance: -
d_gene: -
len: 13
v_gene: TRBV19
CDR3aa: CASSPGPYNEQFF
CDR3nt: TGTGCCAGTAGTCCGGGGCCCTACAATGAGCAGTTCTTC

j_gene: TRBJ2-5
abundance: -
d_gene: -
len: 12
v_gene: TRBV28
CDR3aa: CASSLNPETQYF
CDR3nt: TGTGCCAGCAGTTTAAATCCCGAGACCCAGTACTTC

j_gene: TRBJ2-2
abundance: -
d_gene: TRBD2
len: 15
v_gene: TRBV10-3
CDR3aa: CAISERWLAGGELFF
CDR3nt: TGTGCCATCAGTGAGAGGTGGCTAGCGGGAGGGGAGCTGTTTTTT

j_gene: TRBJ1-2
abundance: -
d_gene: -
len: 13
v_gene: TRBV10-1
CDR3aa: CASSLGGGRGYTF
CDR3nt: TGCGCCAGCAGTTTGGGCGGGGGCCGTGGCTACACCTTC

j_gene: TRBJ2-2
abundance: -
d_gene: -
len: 13
v_gene: TRBV18
CDR3aa: CASSPQSTGELFF
CDR3nt: TGTGCCAGCTCACCACAATCGACCGGGGAGCTGTTTTTT

j_gene: TRBJ1-1
abundance: -
d_gene: -
len: 13
v_gene: TRBV30
CDR3aa: CAWSRQGNTEAFF
CDR3nt: TGTGCCTGGAGTCGGCAGGGGAACACTGAAGCTTTCTTT

j_gene: TRBJ2-5
abundance: -
d_gene: -
len: 15
v_gene: TRBV7-9
CDR3aa: CASSLDGGAGETQYF
CDR3nt: TGTGCCAGCAGCTTAGACGGGGGCGCCGGGGAGACCCAGTACTTC

j_gene: TRBJ2-3
abundance: -
d_gene: -
len: 13
v_gene: TRBV28
CDR3aa: CASVTASTDTQYF
CDR3nt: TGTGCCAGCGTAACCGCTAGCACAGATACGCAGTATTTT

j_gene: TRBJ2-7
abundance: -
d_gene: -
len: 15
v_gene: TRBV10-2
CDR3aa: CASSEPLESSYEQYF
CDR3nt: TGCGCCAGCAGTGAGCCACTAGAAAGCTCCTACGAGCAGTACTTC

j_gene: TRBJ2-7
abundance: once
d_gene: TRBD2
len: 14
v_gene: TRBV2
CDR3aa: CASRDLAGAWEQYF
CDR3nt: TGTGCCAGCAGAGATCTAGCGGGAGCTTGGGAGCAGTACTTC

j_gene: TRBJ2-7
abundance: -
d_gene: -
len: 12
v_gene: TRBV6-5
CDR3aa: CASGGRFYEQYF
CDR3nt: TGTGCCAGCGGGGGACGGTTCTACGAGCAGTACTTC

j_gene: TRBJ2-1
abundance: -
d_gene: TRBD2
len: 16
v_gene: TRBV5-4
CDR3aa: CASSLVGGSSDNEQFF
CDR3nt: TGTGCCAGCAGCTTGGTCGGCGGGAGTAGCGACAATGAGCAGTTCTTC

j_gene: TRBJ1-4
abundance: -
d_gene: TRBD1
len: 14
v_gene: TRBV14
CDR3aa: CASSHRGLSEKLFF
CDR3nt: TGTGCCAGCAGCCACAGGGGGCTTAGTGAAAAACTGTTTTTT

j_gene: TRBJ2-1
abundance: -
d_gene: TRBD2
len: 15
v_gene: TRBV4-3
CDR3aa: CASSQGLALYNEQFF
CDR3nt: TGCGCCAGCAGCCAAGGACTAGCGCTTTACAATGAGCAGTTCTTC

j_gene: TRBJ2-5
abundance: -
d_gene: -
len: 11
v_gene: TRBV10-3
CDR3aa: CATRALETQYF
CDR3nt: TGTGCCACCAGGGCCCTTGAGACCCAGTACTTC

j_gene: TRBJ2-5
abundance: -
d_gene: -
len: 14
v_gene: TRBV29-1
CDR3aa: CSVERGRGGGTQYF
CDR3nt: TGCAGCGTTGAACGGGGGCGTGGTGGCGGGACCCAGTACTTC

j_gene: TRBJ1-2
abundance: -
d_gene: -
len: 13
v_gene: TRBV6-5
CDR3aa: CASRRNRVEGYTF
CDR3nt: TGTGCCAGCAGGCGAAACAGGGTCGAAGGCTACACCTTC

j_gene: TRBJ1-1
abundance: once
d_gene: TRBD1
len: 16
v_gene: TRBV5-1
CDR3aa: CASSPGHGTVNTEAFF
CDR3nt: TGCGCCAGCAGCCCCGGACACGGGACAGTGAACACTGAAGCTTTCTTT

j_gene: TRBJ2-1
abundance: -
d_gene: -
len: 16
v_gene: TRBV10-3
CDR3aa: CAISESGALAVDEQFF
CDR3nt: TGTGCCATCAGTGAGTCAGGAGCGCTTGCAGTAGATGAGCAGTTCTTC

j_gene: TRBJ2-2
abundance: -
d_gene: -
len: 15
v_gene: TRBV9
CDR3aa: CASSVEKERPGELFF
CDR3nt: TGTGCCAGCAGCGTAGAAAAAGAGCGACCCGGGGAGCTGTTTTTT

j_gene: TRBJ2-3
abundance: -
d_gene: -
len: 14
v_gene: TRBV9
CDR3aa: CASGAVPSTDTQYF
CDR3nt: TGTGCCAGCGGGGCCGTCCCTAGCACAGATACGCAGTATTTT

j_gene: TRBJ1-1
abundance: -
d_gene: TRBD1
len: 14
v_gene: TRBV28
CDR3aa: CASSTGGGNTEAFF
CDR3nt: TGTGCCAGCAGTACAGGGGGAGGGAACACTGAAGCTTTCTTT

j_gene: TRBJ1-2
abundance: -
d_gene: -
len: 13
v_gene: TRBV6-6
CDR3aa: CASSYEGNYGYTF
CDR3nt: TGTGCCAGCAGTTACGAGGGTAACTATGGCTACACCTTC

j_gene: TRBJ1-3
abundance: -
d_gene: -
len: 14
v_gene: TRBV27
CDR3aa: CASSPLSSGNTIYF
CDR3nt: TGTGCCAGCAGCCCCCTCAGCTCTGGAAACACCATATATTTT

j_gene: TRBJ2-7
abundance: -
d_gene: TRBD1
len: 15
v_gene: TRBV30
CDR3aa: CAWSVPGTGPYEQYF
CDR3nt: TGTGCCTGGAGTGTACCAGGGACAGGCCCCTACGAGCAGTACTTC

j_gene: TRBJ1-3
abundance: -
d_gene: -
len: 16
v_gene: TRBV21-1
CDR3aa: CASSPGPGAPGNTIYF
CDR3nt: TGTGCCAGCAGCCCGGGGCCGGGGGCCCCTGGAAACACCATATATTTT

j_gene: TRBJ1-2
abundance: -
d_gene: -
len: 14
v_gene: TRBV6-1
CDR3aa: CASTLGGLGYGYTF
CDR3nt: TGTGCCAGCACGCTCGGGGGACTGGGCTATGGCTACACCTTC

j_gene: TRBJ2-2
abundance: -
d_gene: TRBD1
len: 14
v_gene: TRBV7-2
CDR3aa: CASTRTGGTGELFF
CDR3nt: TGTGCCAGCACCAGGACAGGGGGTACCGGGGAGCTGTTTTTT

j_gene: TRBJ2-7
abundance: -
d_gene: TRBD1
len: 13
v_gene: TRBV19
CDR3aa: CASRGTGDYEQYF
CDR3nt: TGTGCCAGCCGCGGGACAGGGGATTACGAGCAGTACTTC

j_gene: TRBJ1-4
abundance: -
d_gene: TRBD1
len: 16
v_gene: TRBV4-1
CDR3aa: CASSHDRVGANEKLFF
CDR3nt: TGCGCCAGCAGTCACGACAGGGTGGGTGCTAATGAAAAACTGTTTTTT